Detailed here is one T cell receptor (beta chain). The data were obtained in a study of blood T cell repertoires in COVID-19. For the study at large: Samples of COVID-19 (acute and convalescent) were obtained from the United States, Italy and Spain. Nucleic acid was either cDNA or gDNA, and it came from T cells, B-cell-depleted T cells, or PBMCs.

Clones were sequenced by immunoSEQ multiplex PCR, and TCRdb holds only the in-frame ones, with some missing. The repertoire holds 180,000 or so clones, roughly 80% seen once, with around 14% in the top ten. The CDR3 contains 11 residues. In germline, CDR1 is SQVTM, CDR2 ANQGSEA. V lost 7 bases and J lost 5, with 11 bases in between. Individuals in the exposed group had encountered a COVID-19 case within 2 weeks preceding study entry. The chain has TRBV29-1 and TRBJ2-5; no firm D call. The origin of this receptor is a man between 60 and 75 years old who had been exposed to COVID-19. What was sequenced was PBMCs or T cells enriched from blood (not recorded which). The CDR3 bases are TGCAGCGGCCGAGAACTGGAGACCCAGTACTTC. It translates to CSGRELETQYF.